Below, 11 T cell receptor beta chains from the same sample are listed, as sequenced in a study of post-analysis software for immune sequencing data. Study-wide points: In patients, TRBV5-6, TRBV5-1 and TRBV20-1 belonged to roughly 5 TRBV segments found more frequently than in controls.

cDNA libraries of TCR beta carried unique molecular identifiers. MiXCR was run by TCRdb on the PCR reads, yielding one entry per CDR3 protein. The sample holds about half a million distinct CDR3 sequences; around 31% are singletons and the top ten take 5% to 6%. For these receptors, no antigen is known. What was sequenced was blood. The source is a girl aged 2-17 years with multiple sclerosis.

This clonotype was detected a few times. The junction differs from germline at one of its ends, possibly a read error. CDR3 sequence: CASSPGSGSYGCTF. The CDR3 DNA sequence: TGTGCCAGCAGCCCAGGATCGGGGAGCTATGGCTGCACCTTC. The V call is TRBV9, the J call TRBJ1-2; D remains ambiguous. The V gene's germline CDR1 is SGDLS and CDR2 YYNGEE. This CDR3 has 14 residues. The entire variable domain, with the rest obtained from reference TRBV9 and TRBJ1-2, is as follows: DSGVTQTPKHLITATGQRVTLRCSPRSGDLSVYWYQQSLDQGLQFLIQYYNGEERAKGNILERFSAQQFPDLHSELNLSSLELGDSALYFCASSPGSGSYGCTFGSGTRLTVV.

This chain links TRBV5-5 with TRBJ1-2, with a possible D match to TRBD1 (5 bases). The CDR3 sequence is 15 residues long. Trimming removed 0 bases at V and 3 bases at J, with 12 bases between. Germline assignment: CDR1 SGHKS and CDR2 YYEKEE (reference sequence). The CDR3 DNA follows: TGTGCCAGCAGCTTGGAAGTTGGGGACTACTATGGCTACACCTTC. Amino acids: CASSLEVGDYYGYTF.

This clonotype was seen only once. The CDR3 spells CSARAGTLLGQYF. CDR3 DNA: TGCAGTGCTAGAGCCGGGACCCTCCTCGGGCAGTACTTC. The V call is TRBV20-1, the J call TRBJ2-7; D is perhaps TRBD1 or TRBD2 (5 bases each). Trimming left V 1 base short and J 9 bases short, with 16 bases between. CDR3 length: 13 residues. Germline CDR1 and CDR2: DFQATT and SNEGSKA (reference sequence).

The rearrangement uses TRBV20-1 and TRBJ1-1; 7 bases match TRBD1. CDR1 is DFQATT and CDR2 is SNEGSKA in the germline V gene (reference sequence). Germline trimming cut 5 bases from V and 6 bases from J; bases unmatched to any gene: 6. The CDR3 has 12 amino acids. CDR3 region: CSAQGQAPEAFF. Here the CDR3 DNA reads TGCAGTGCTCAAGGACAGGCACCTGAAGCTTTCTTT.

The rearrangement joins TRBV7-2 to TRBJ2-7; tentatively, D is TRBD1 or TRBD2 (5 bases each). Between the trimmed V and J ends, which lost 9 bases and 0 bases, there was a span of 15 bases. Germline V CDR1 and CDR2: SGHTA, FQGNSA. The CDR3 spans 14 residues. The CDR3 region is CASHQGALSYEQYF. DNA of the CDR3: TGTGCCAGTCATCAGGGAGCCCTCTCCTACGAGCAGTACTTC.

This clonotype turned up a few times. The V gene is TRBV12-5, the J gene TRBJ1-1, with D unclear. Germline CDR1 reads LGHNT; CDR2 reads FRNRAP. The CDR3 is made up of 13 amino acids. V was trimmed by 3 bases and J by 3 bases, leaving 8 bases between them. The CDR3 protein is CASGFTTDTEAFF. CDR3 DNA sequence: TGTGCTAGTGGTTTTACTACGGACACTGAAGCTTTCTTT.

This clonotype was detected a few times. The CDR3: CASSLTGTFDEQYF. CDR3 coding DNA: TGTGCCAGCAGCCTGACAGGGACCTTCGACGAGCAGTACTTC. The chain links TRBV7-9 to TRBJ2-7; 7 bases are a match to TRBD1. V dropped 5 bases and J dropped 5; count of bases not matched to a gene: 9. The CDR3 loop spans 14 amino acids. The germline V gene encodes CDR1 SEHNR and CDR2 FQNEAQ (reference sequence).

V gene TRBV5-1 combines with J gene TRBJ1-2; TRBD1 matches at 7 bases. Trimming cost V 0 bases and J 3 bases; bases outside gene matches: 5. This CDR3 region has 15 residues. Germline CDR1 is SGHRS and CDR2 is YFSETQ. This chain's CDR3 is CASSLGRGADYGYTF. In DNA, the CDR3 is TGCGCCAGCAGCTTGGGCAGGGGGGCGGACTATGGCTACACCTTC.

This clonotype turned up a few times. The chain recombines TRBV9 with TRBJ1-2, with D possibly being TRBD1 (6 bases). Trimming left V 0 bases short and J 12 bases short, with 18 bases between. The CDR3 runs to 14 residues. Per germline, CDR1 SGDLS and CDR2 YYNGEE. CDR3 in DNA: TGTGCCAGCAGCGTAGTGGGACAACGGTTGGGTCACACCTTC. Its translation is CASSVVGQRLGHTF.

The chain recombines TRBV11-2 with TRBJ2-3; D not resolved. This CDR3 is built from 15 residues. The germline CDR1 and CDR2 sequences are SGHAT and FQNNGV. V gave up 5 bases and J gave up 0 bases, with 12 bases separating them. The CDR3 coding sequence is TGTGCCAGCAGCCAGACAACCCAGAGCACAGATACGCAGTATTTT. This codes for CASSQTTQSTDTQYF.

In its sample, this clonotype was seen a few times. V gene TRBV20-1 combines with J gene TRBJ1-4; D uncertain. CDR3 length: 15 residues. Trimming shortened V by 1 base and J by 7 bases, and 16 bases separated the two germline ends. Germline V gene sequence: CDR1 DFQATT, CDR2 SNEGSKA (reference sequence). The CDR3 reads CSARALGGSVEKLFF. The DNA of the CDR3 is TGCAGTGCTAGAGCCCTCGGTGGATCTGTTGAAAAACTGTTTTTT.